These 9 T cell receptor beta chains came from one sample sequenced in a study of beta chain features in type 1 diabetes. Study conclusions and caveats: A moderate, significant TCRB CDR3 shortening appeared in type 1 diabetes across four CD4+ subsets.

As every portion of the isolated RNA was reverse transcribed, the sequencing read expressed TCRB transcripts. The method was immunoSEQ multiplex PCR; TCRdb's version includes in-frame clones alone and lacks a portion of them. The repertoire holds some 270,000 clones, with under 13% as singletons. Antigens for these TCRs are unknown. The sequencing input was naive CD4+ T cells from blood. The receptors shown here come from a man younger than 45 with type 1 diabetes.

This chain joins TRBV6-6 and TRBJ2-1, with no clear D. V was clipped by 6 bases and J by 7 bases, with 10 bases between them. Per the germline V gene, CDR1 is MNHNY and CDR2 is SVGAGI (reference sequence). The length of the CDR3 is 12 residues. The CDR3: CASSTGPNEQFF. The CDR3 DNA is TGTGCCAGCAGCACCGGTCCTAATGAGCAGTTCTTC.

The genes are TRBV7-3 and TRBJ2-1; 10 nucleotides match TRBD2. V was pared by 11 bases and J by 4 bases, with 8 bases of the junction left unmatched. This CDR3 comprises 14 residues. Germline lookup yields CDR1 SGHTA and CDR2 FQGTGA. This chain's CDR3 is CASSRTSGYNEQFF. The CDR3 bases are TGTGCCTCCTCAAGGACTAGCGGATACAATGAGCAGTTCTTC. Looking up the rest from reference TRBV7-3 and TRBJ2-1 gives the full variable domain: GAGVSQTPSNKVTEKGKYVELRCDPISGHTALYWYRQSLGQGPEFLIYFQGTGAADDSGLPNDRFFAVRPEGSVSTLKIQRTERGDSAVYLCASSRTSGYNEQFFGPGTRLTVL.

This clone has just a few counts. DNA of the CDR3: TGCGCCAGCAGCTTGGTGGGGCTACGGACTGAAGCTTTCTTT. Protein product: CASSLVGLRTEAFF. The gene calls are TRBV5-1 and TRBJ1-1; tentatively, D is TRBD1 (5 bases). Trimming removed 0 bases from V and 5 bases from J, with 11 bases in between. This CDR3 contains 14 residues. CDR1 SGHRS and CDR2 YFSETQ come from the germline V gene.

The chain carries TRBV19 and TRBJ2-3; 8 bases are a match to TRBD1. Germline trimming cut 3 bases from V and 5 bases from J; bases unmatched to any gene: 1. The length of the CDR3 is 13 residues. Looked up from germline, CDR1 is LNHDA and CDR2 is SQIVND (reference sequence). CDR3 bases: TGTGCCAGTAGTATTGACAGGGGAGATACGCAGTATTTT. Translating gives CASSIDRGDTQYF. Looking up the rest from reference TRBV19 and TRBJ2-3 gives the full variable domain: DGGITQSPKYLFRKEGQNVTLSCEQNLNHDAMYWYRQDPGQGLRLIYYSQIVNDFQKGDIAEGYSVSREKKESFPLTVTSAQKNPTAFYLCASSIDRGDTQYFGPGTRLTVL.

The V gene is TRBV28, the J gene TRBJ1-1; 10 positions agree with TRBD1. Germline V gene data show CDR1 as MDHEN and CDR2 as SYDVKM. The CDR3 extends over 13 amino acids. J gave up 7 bases and V 5 bases, and 4 bases lay outside the gene matches. CDR3 region: CASSPGTGVEAFF. Written as DNA, the CDR3 is TGTGCCAGCAGTCCCGGGACAGGGGTTGAAGCTTTCTTT.

The chain employs TRBV5-6 and TRBJ1-5; 9 bases are shared with TRBD1. The CDR3 length is 16 residues. The J segment lost 9 bases and the V segment lost 0 bases, leaving 10 bases of the junction unmatched. Germline CDR1 reads SGHDT; CDR2 reads YYEEEE. CDR3 in amino acids: CASSLGTGQGSTPQHF. Written as DNA, the CDR3 is TGTGCCAGCAGCTTGGGGACGGGACAGGGTTCCACGCCCCAGCATTTT.

The chain combines TRBV30 with TRBJ2-5; TRBD2 might be the D (6 bases). The germline gives CDR1 GTSNPN, CDR2 SVGIG (reference sequence). Trimming cost V 0 bases and J 7 bases, with 12 bases left between them. This CDR3 has 13 amino acids. CDR3 region: CAWSVVGGGTQYF. CDR3 coding DNA: TGTGCCTGGAGTGTAGTGGGGGGAGGGACCCAGTACTTC.

This clone was found a few times. The V and J genes are TRBV19 and TRBJ2-5, with no clear D. The CDR3 runs to 13 residues. The germline V and J ends were trimmed by 4 bases and 5 bases, with 11 bases remaining between them. Germline CDR1 reads LNHDA; CDR2 reads SQIVND (reference sequence). The CDR3 region is CASSRGVQETQYF. The CDR3 nucleotides are TGTGCCAGTAGTAGAGGAGTTCAGGAGACCCAGTACTTC.

This clone was found a few times. The chain couples TRBV18 to TRBJ1-2, with TRBD1 identical over 10 bases. Germline V CDR1 and CDR2: KGHSH, LQKENI. The CDR3 runs to 15 residues. The trim removed 0 bases at V and 2 bases at J, leaving 0 bases unmatched. CDR3 region: CASSPPGQGNYGYTF. CDR3 sequence (DNA): TGTGCCAGCTCACCACCGGGACAGGGGAACTATGGCTACACCTTC.